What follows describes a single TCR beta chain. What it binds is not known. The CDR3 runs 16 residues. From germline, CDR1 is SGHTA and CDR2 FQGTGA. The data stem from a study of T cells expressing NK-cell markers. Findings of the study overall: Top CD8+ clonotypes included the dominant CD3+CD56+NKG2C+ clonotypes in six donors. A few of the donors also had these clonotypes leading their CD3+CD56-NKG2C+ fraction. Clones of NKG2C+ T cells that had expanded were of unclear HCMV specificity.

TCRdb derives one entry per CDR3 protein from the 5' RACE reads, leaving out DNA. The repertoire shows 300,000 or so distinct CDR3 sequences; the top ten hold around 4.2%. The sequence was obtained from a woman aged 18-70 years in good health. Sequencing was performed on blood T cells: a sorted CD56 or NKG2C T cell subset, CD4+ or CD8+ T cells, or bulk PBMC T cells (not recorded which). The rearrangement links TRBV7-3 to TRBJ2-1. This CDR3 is CASSLMPGSSYNEQFF. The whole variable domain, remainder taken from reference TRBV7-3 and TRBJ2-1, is GAGVSQTPSNKVTEKGKYVELRCDPISGHTALYWYRQSLGQGPEFLIYFQGTGAADDSGLPNDRFFAVRPEGSVSTLKIQRTERGDSAVYLCASSLMPGSSYNEQFFGPGTRLTVL.